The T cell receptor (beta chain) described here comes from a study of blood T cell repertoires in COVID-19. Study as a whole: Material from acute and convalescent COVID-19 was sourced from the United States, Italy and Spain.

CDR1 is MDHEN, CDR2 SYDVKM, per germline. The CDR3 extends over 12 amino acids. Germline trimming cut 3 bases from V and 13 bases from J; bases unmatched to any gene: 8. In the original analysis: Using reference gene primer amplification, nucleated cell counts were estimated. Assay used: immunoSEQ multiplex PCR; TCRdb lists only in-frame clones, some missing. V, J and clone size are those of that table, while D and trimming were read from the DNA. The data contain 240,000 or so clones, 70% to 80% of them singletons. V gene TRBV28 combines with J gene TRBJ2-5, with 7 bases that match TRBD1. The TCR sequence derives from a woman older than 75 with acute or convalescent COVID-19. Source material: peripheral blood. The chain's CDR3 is CASSFSGQSMYF. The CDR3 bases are TGTGCCAGCAGTTTCTCGGGACAGTCGATGTACTTC.